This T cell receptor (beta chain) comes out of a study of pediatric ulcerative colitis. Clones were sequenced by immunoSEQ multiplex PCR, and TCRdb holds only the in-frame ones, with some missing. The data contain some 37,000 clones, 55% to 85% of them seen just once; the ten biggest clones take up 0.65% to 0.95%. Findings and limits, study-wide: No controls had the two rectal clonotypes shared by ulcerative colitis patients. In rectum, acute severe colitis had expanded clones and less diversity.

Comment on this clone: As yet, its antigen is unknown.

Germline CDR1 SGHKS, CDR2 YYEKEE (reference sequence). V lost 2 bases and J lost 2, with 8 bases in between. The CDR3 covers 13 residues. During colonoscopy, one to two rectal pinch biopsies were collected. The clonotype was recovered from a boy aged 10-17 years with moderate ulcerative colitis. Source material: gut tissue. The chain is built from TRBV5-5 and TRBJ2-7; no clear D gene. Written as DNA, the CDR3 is TGTGCCAGCAGCTTAGACCCTCCCTACGAGCAGTACTTC. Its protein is CASSLDPPYEQYF. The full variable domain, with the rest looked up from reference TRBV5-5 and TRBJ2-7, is DAGVTQSPTHLIKTRGQQVTLRCSPISGHKSVSWYQQVLGQGPQFIFQYYEKEERGRGNFPDRFSARQFPNYSSELNVNALLLGDSALYLCASSLDPPYEQYFGPGTRLTVT.